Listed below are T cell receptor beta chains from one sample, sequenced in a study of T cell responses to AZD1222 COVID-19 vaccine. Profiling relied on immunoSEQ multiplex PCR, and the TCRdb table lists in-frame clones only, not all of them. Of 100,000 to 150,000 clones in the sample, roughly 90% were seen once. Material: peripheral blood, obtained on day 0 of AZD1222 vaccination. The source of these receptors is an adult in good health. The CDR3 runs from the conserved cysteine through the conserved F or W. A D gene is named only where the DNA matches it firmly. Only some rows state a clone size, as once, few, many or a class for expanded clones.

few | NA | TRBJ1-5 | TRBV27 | TGTGCCAGCGGCGGGACGCGCAATCAGCCCCAGCATTTT | CASGGTRNQPQHF
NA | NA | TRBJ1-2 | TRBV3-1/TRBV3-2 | TGTGCCAGCAGCCAAGATACGGGGGGGGCCTATGGCTACACCTTC | CASSQDTGGAYGYTF
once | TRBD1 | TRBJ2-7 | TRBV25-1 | TGTGCCAGCAGGTCTACAGGGGCAAGGGAGCAGTACTTC | CASRSTGAREQYF
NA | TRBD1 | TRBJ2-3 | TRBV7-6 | TGTGCCAGCAGCTTAGCCTCGACAGGGGGGGGTATTACGCAGTATTTT | CASSLASTGGGITQYF
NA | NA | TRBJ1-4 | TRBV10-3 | TGTGCCATCAGTGAGGGGGACCGAGGAGGTGAAAAACTGTTTTTT | CAISEGDRGGEKLFF
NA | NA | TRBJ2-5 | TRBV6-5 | TGTGCCAGCAGGAACCAAGAGACCCAGTACTTC | CASRNQETQYF
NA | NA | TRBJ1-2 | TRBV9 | TGTGCCAGCAGCGTAGCGACAGGTACCTCTGGCTACACCTTC | CASSVATGTSGYTF
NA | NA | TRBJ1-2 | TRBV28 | TGTGCCAGCAGTTTACATCAGGGGCCGACATCCTATGGCTACACCTTC | CASSLHQGPTSYGYTF
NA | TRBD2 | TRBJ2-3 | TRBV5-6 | TGTGCCAGCAGCGATAGCGGGATAGGCAGCACAGATACGCAGTATTTT | CASSDSGIGSTDTQYF
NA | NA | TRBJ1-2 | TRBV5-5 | TGTGCCAGCAGGCAGGGAACTTATGGCTACACCTTC | CASRQGTYGYTF
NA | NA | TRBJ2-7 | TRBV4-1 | TGCGCCAGCAGCCAAGATTGGCCGGGACCCTACGAGCAGTACTTC | CASSQDWPGPYEQYF
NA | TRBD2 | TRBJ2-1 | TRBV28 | TGTGCCAGCAGTTCGCCCGGACTAGCGGGGTACAATGAGCAGTTCTTC | CASSSPGLAGYNEQFF
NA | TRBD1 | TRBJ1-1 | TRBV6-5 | TGTGCCACCCCTGACAGGGCCTCTGAAGCTTTCTTT | CATPDRASEAFF
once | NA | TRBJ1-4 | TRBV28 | TGTGCCAGCAAAGGCCAGGGAAACGAAAAACTGTTTTTT | CASKGQGNEKLFF
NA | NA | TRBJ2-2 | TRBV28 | TGTGCCAGCAGTTTTGGAGGGGGACAGAACACCGGGGAGCTGTTTTTT | CASSFGGGQNTGELFF
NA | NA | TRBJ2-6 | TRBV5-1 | TGCGCCAGCAGCTCGACATTTTTCTCTGGGGCCAACGTCCTGACTTTC | CASSSTFFSGANVLTF
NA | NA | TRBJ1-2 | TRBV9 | TGTGCCAGCAGCGTAGGGGCAGGGGATGGCTATGGCTACACCTTC | CASSVGAGDGYGYTF
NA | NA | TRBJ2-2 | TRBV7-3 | TGTGCCTCCCAAAGGGAAGTGAACACCGGGGAGCTGTTTTTT | CASQREVNTGELFF
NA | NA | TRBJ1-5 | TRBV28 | TGTGCCAGCAGTCCCCTGACCAATTACAATCAGCCCCAGCATTTT | CASSPLTNYNQPQHF
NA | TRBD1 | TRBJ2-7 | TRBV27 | TGTGCCAGCAGTGTCAGGGGGCGGACCTACGAGCAGTACTTC | CASSVRGRTYEQYF
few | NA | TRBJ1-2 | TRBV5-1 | TGCGCCAGCAGCTATCCCGGCCTCTATGGCTACACCTTC | CASSYPGLYGYTF
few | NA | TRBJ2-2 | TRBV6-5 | TGTGCCAGCAGGACGTACAGGGCCCACACCGGGGAGCTGTTTTTT | CASRTYRAHTGELFF
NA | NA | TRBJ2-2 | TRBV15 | TGTGCCACCAGCAGGACCCCGGGCACCGGGGAGCTGTTTTTT | CATSRTPGTGELFF
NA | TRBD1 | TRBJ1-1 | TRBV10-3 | TGTGCCATCAGGGGACAGGTGGGTCCAGCTTTCTTT | CAIRGQVGPAFF
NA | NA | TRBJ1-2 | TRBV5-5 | TGTGCCAGCAGCTTATCCGAGTATGGCTACACCTTC | CASSLSEYGYTF
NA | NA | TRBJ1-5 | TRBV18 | TGTGCCAGCTCGTACGGTTATAGCAATCAGCCCCAGCATTTT | CASSYGYSNQPQHF
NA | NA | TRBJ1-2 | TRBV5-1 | TGCGCCAGCGCCTACCGGATTTGGGACGGCAACCCATATGGCTACACCTTC | CASAYRIWDGNPYGYTF
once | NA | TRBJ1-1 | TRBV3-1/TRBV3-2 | TGTGCCAGCAGCCATCTTTTGGGGGGCGGGACTGAAGCTTTCTTT | CASSHLLGGGTEAFF
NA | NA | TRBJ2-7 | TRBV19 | TGTGCCAGTAGTATAGCAGGGAGCTCCTACGAGCAGTACTTC | CASSIAGSSYEQYF
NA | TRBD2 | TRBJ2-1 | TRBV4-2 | TGTGCCAGCAGCCAAGATCCTGATAGCGGGAGCTTTGAGCAGTTCTTC | CASSQDPDSGSFEQFF
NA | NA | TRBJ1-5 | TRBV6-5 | TGTGCCAGCAGCTCCCCCAATCAGCCCCAGCATTTT | CASSSPNQPQHF
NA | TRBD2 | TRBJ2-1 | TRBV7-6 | TGTGCCAGCAGCACCGGGACTAGCGGGAGGTTAAATGTTGAGCAGTTCTTC | CASSTGTSGRLNVEQFF
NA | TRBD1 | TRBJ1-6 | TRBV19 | TGTGCCAGTAGTATACCCAACCCGACAGGGGGCTTTTCACCCCTCCACTTT | CASSIPNPTGGFSPLHF
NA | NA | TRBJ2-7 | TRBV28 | TGTGCCAGCAGTTTCGGGCTCTCCTACGAGCAGTACTTC | CASSFGLSYEQYF
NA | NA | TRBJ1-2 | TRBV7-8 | TGTGCCAGCAGCTTAGGGCGGGAGGTTGTCTACACCTTC | CASSLGREVVYTF
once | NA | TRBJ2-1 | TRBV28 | TGTGCCAGCAAACCGAGGGCTTTCTGGAATGAGCAGTTCTTC | CASKPRAFWNEQFF
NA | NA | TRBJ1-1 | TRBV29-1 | TGCAGCGTTGGTGGATATAACACTGAAGCTTTCTTT | CSVGGYNTEAFF
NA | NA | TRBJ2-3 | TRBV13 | TGTGCCAGCAGCTTAGTGGGCCCAGATACGCAGTATTTT | CASSLVGPDTQYF
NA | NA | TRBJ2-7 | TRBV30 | TGTGCCTGGAGTGGTGGGGGGTCTATATACGAGCAGTACTTC | CAWSGGGSIYEQYF
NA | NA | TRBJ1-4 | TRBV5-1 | TGCGCCAGCAGCCCGGGGGACATCTCCTATGAAAAACTGTTTTTT | CASSPGDISYEKLFF
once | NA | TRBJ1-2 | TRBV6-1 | TGTGCCAGCAGTGAATTCCCGGAAGGCTACACCTTC | CASSEFPEGYTF
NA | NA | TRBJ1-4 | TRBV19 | TGTGCCAGTAGCAGCTTGGGTGCAACTAATGAAAAACTGTTTTTT | CASSSLGATNEKLFF
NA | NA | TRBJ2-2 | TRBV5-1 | TGCGCCAGCAGCGAACGGGCAACCGGGGAGCTGTTTTTT | CASSERATGELFF
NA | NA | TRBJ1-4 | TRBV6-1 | TGTGCCAGCAGTTATCCCAATGAAAAACTGTTTTTT | CASSYPNEKLFF
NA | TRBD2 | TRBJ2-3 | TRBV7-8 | TGTGCCAGCAGCCGGACTAGCGGGATCCCTATGCAGTATTTT | CASSRTSGIPMQYF
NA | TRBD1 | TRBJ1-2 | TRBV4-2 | TGTGCCAGCAGCCCCCTAGGACAGGGGGGCTATGGCTACACCTTC | CASSPLGQGGYGYTF